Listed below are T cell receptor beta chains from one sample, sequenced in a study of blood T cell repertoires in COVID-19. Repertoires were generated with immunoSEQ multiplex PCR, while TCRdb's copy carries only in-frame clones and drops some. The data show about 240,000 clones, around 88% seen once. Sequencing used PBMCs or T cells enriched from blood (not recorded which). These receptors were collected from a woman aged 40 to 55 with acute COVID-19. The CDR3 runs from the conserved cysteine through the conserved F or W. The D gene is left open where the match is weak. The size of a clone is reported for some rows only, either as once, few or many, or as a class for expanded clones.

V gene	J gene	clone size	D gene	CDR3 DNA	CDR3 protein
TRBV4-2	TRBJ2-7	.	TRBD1	TGTGCCAGCAGCCAAGATATTTTTAACTTAGGGGGCAATTACGAGCAGTACTTC	CASSQDIFNLGGNYEQYF
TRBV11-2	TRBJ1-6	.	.	TGTGCCAGCAGCTTAGATTTGTCGGGTAGTTCACCCCTCCACTTT	CASSLDLSGSSPLHF
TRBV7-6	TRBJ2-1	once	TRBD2	TGTGCCAGCAGCTTAGACGCGGGAGGGCGGATTAATGAGCAGTTCTTC	CASSLDAGGRINEQFF
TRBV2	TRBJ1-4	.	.	TGTGCCAGCAGTGAGATAGGGGATAATGAAAAACTGTTTTTT	CASSEIGDNEKLFF
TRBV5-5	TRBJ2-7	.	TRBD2	TGTGCCAGCAGCACCACTAGCGGGAGATCTTACGAGCAGTACTTC	CASSTTSGRSYEQYF
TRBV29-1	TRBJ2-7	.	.	TGCAGCGTCCGAACAGATGTCTACGAGCAGTACTTC	CSVRTDVYEQYF
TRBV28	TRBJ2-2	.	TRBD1	TGTGCCAGCAGTCCGGGGACAGGGTACACCGGGGAGCTGTTTTTT	CASSPGTGYTGELFF
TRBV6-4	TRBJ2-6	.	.	TGTGCCAGCAGCCCCACAGCTGGGGCCAACGTCCTGACTTTC	CASSPTAGANVLTF
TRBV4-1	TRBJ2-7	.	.	TGCGCCAGCAGCCCGGACAGTCTTTTGGACGAGCAGTACTTC	CASSPDSLLDEQYF
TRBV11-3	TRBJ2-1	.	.	TGTGCCAGCAGCCGGTCAAACAATGAGCAGTTCTTC	CASSRSNNEQFF
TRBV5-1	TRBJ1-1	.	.	TGCGCCAGCAGCTTGACAGGGTTCACTGAAGCTTTCTTT	CASSLTGFTEAFF
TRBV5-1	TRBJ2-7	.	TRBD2	TGCGCCAGCAGGGTAGGGACTAGCGGAAGCTACGAGCAGTACTTC	CASRVGTSGSYEQYF
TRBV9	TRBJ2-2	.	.	TGTGCCAGCAGCGTAGACCTCGTGGGGGCGGAGCCACGGTCCGGGGAGCTGTTTTTT	CASSVDLVGAEPRSGELFF
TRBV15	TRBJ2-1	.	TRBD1	TGTGCCACCAGCGGGGGACAGGTCTCCTACAATGAGCAGTTCTTC	CATSGGQVSYNEQFF
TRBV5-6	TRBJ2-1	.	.	TGTGCCAGCAGCTCCCATAGCAGGGTTCAGTTCTTC	CASSSHSRVQFF
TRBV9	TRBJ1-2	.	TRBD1	TGTGCCAGCACTCAGCGTACAGGGGCCAACTATGGCTACACCTTC	CASTQRTGANYGYTF